This TCR beta chain was recorded in a study of cytomegalovirus exposure and HLA in healthy donors. The length of the CDR3 is 13 residues. Germline V CDR1 and CDR2: SGHTA, FQGTGA. V shed 5 bases, J shed 5 bases, and the junction held 5 bases outside the gene matches. 13 Jbeta primers and 60 Vbeta primers were used for the PCR. Data came from immunoSEQ multiplex PCR; TCRdb stores just in-frame clones and leaves some out. The sample holds fewer than 90,000 clones, over 75% seen once. To note about this clone: Its specificity is unknown.

Study observations and caveats: The authors later found HLA-associated TCR beta chains more clonally expanded than equally common others. Some 16,000 TCR beta sequences were associated with HLA alleles at 0.05 false discovery rate in a later analysis.

This TCR came from a human donor in good health. The chain recombines TRBV7-3 with TRBJ2-5, with 7 bases fitting TRBD1. The specimen sequenced was PBMCs. CDR3 sequence (DNA): TGTGCCAGCAGCCCCGGGACAGTGGAGACCCAGTACTTC. Translated: CASSPGTVETQYF.